A selection of T cell receptor beta chains follows, all from one sample in a study of T cell responses to AZD1222 COVID-19 vaccine. Clones were sequenced by immunoSEQ multiplex PCR, and TCRdb holds only the in-frame ones, with some missing. The top ten hold 15% to 20% of the sample, which has 75,000 to 95,000 clones, over 75% seen once. Sequenced material: peripheral blood, taken on day 0 of AZD1222 vaccination. The origin of the receptors is an adult in good health. Both conserved end residues are part of each CDR3. A D gene is named only where the DNA matches it firmly. Clone size is not always given. Where it is, it says once, few, many or a class for expanded clones.

d_gene: NA; abundance: NA; v_gene: TRBV27; j_gene: TRBJ1-5; CDR3aa: CASPSGADNQPQHF; CDR3nt: TGTGCCAGTCCCTCGGGGGCGGACAATCAGCCCCAGCATTTT
d_gene: NA; abundance: NA; v_gene: TRBV5-1; j_gene: TRBJ1-6; CDR3aa: CASSLTASYNSPLHF; CDR3nt: TGCGCCAGCAGCCTGACAGCAAGCTATAATTCACCCCTCCACTTT
d_gene: TRBD2; abundance: NA; v_gene: TRBV5-1; j_gene: TRBJ2-5; CDR3aa: CASSFNPSGEETQYF; CDR3nt: TGCGCCAGCAGCTTTAACCCTAGCGGAGAAGAGACCCAGTACTTC
d_gene: TRBD1; abundance: NA; v_gene: TRBV19; j_gene: TRBJ1-5; CDR3aa: CASSGDRGYSNQPQHF; CDR3nt: TGTGCCAGTAGTGGGGACAGGGGGTATAGCAATCAGCCCCAGCATTTT
d_gene: NA; abundance: NA; v_gene: TRBV11-2; j_gene: TRBJ2-7; CDR3aa: CASSLGVEYEQYF; CDR3nt: TGTGCCAGCAGCTTAGGTGTAGAGTACGAGCAGTACTTC
d_gene: NA; abundance: NA; v_gene: TRBV19; j_gene: TRBJ2-3; CDR3aa: CASSIRLSTDTQYF; CDR3nt: TGTGCCAGTAGTATCCGACTGAGCACAGATACGCAGTATTTT
d_gene: TRBD2; abundance: NA; v_gene: TRBV19; j_gene: TRBJ2-5; CDR3aa: CASSMSFGTKQTQYF; CDR3nt: TGTGCCAGTAGTATGTCGTTCGGGACTAAGCAGACCCAGTACTTC
d_gene: NA; abundance: NA; v_gene: TRBV5-4; j_gene: TRBJ1-3; CDR3aa: CASSSGGNSGNTIYF; CDR3nt: TGTGCCAGCAGCTCCGGGGGAAACTCTGGAAACACCATATATTTT
d_gene: NA; abundance: NA; v_gene: TRBV7-9; j_gene: TRBJ1-5; CDR3aa: CASSLQGPQHF; CDR3nt: TGTGCCAGCAGCTTACAGGGGCCCCAGCATTTT
d_gene: NA; abundance: NA; v_gene: TRBV6-6; j_gene: TRBJ1-2; CDR3aa: CASSGRQPNYGYTF; CDR3nt: TGTGCCAGCAGTGGACGACAGCCGAACTATGGCTACACCTTC
d_gene: NA; abundance: once; v_gene: TRBV7-4; j_gene: TRBJ2-3; CDR3aa: CASSPSEYF; CDR3nt: TGTGCCAGCAGCCCTTCGGAGTATTTT
d_gene: TRBD2; abundance: NA; v_gene: TRBV7-3; j_gene: TRBJ2-1; CDR3aa: CASSLRGLAGYGTYNEQFF; CDR3nt: TGTGCCAGCAGCTTACGAGGCCTAGCGGGATATGGGACCTACAATGAGCAGTTCTTC
d_gene: NA; abundance: NA; v_gene: TRBV2; j_gene: TRBJ2-3; CDR3aa: CGATDTQYF; CDR3nt: TGTGGAGCCACAGATACGCAGTATTTT
d_gene: TRBD1; abundance: NA; v_gene: TRBV18; j_gene: TRBJ2-2; CDR3aa: CASRDRANTGELFF; CDR3nt: TGTGCCAGCCGGGACAGAGCGAACACCGGGGAGCTGTTTTTT
d_gene: NA; abundance: many; v_gene: TRBV24-1; j_gene: TRBJ2-3; CDR3aa: CATSRGGTDTQYF; CDR3nt: TGTGCCACCAGTCGTGGGGGGACAGATACGCAGTATTTT
d_gene: NA; abundance: NA; v_gene: TRBV3-1/TRBV3-2; j_gene: TRBJ1-2; CDR3aa: CASSLSRDGYTF; CDR3nt: TGTGCCAGCAGCCTGAGCAGGGATGGCTACACCTTC
d_gene: TRBD1; abundance: NA; v_gene: TRBV7-2; j_gene: TRBJ1-2; CDR3aa: CASSLGDRVKGYTF; CDR3nt: TGTGCCAGCAGCTTAGGGGACAGGGTGAAAGGCTACACCTTC
d_gene: NA; abundance: NA; v_gene: TRBV5-1; j_gene: TRBJ1-5; CDR3aa: CASSLKGSEPQHF; CDR3nt: TGCGCCAGCAGCTTGAAGGGTTCGGAGCCCCAGCATTTT
d_gene: TRBD1; abundance: NA; v_gene: TRBV4-2; j_gene: TRBJ1-6; CDR3aa: CASSETGGNSPLHF; CDR3nt: TGTGCCAGCAGCGAGACAGGGGGAAATTCACCCCTCCACTTT
d_gene: NA; abundance: NA; v_gene: TRBV19; j_gene: TRBJ1-2; CDR3aa: CASRATILGGYTF; CDR3nt: TGTGCCAGTAGGGCGACGATTCTTGGAGGCTACACCTTC
d_gene: TRBD2; abundance: NA; v_gene: TRBV19; j_gene: TRBJ2-3; CDR3aa: CASSITGTSGGADTQYF; CDR3nt: TGTGCCAGTAGTATTACCGGGACTAGCGGGGGGGCGGATACGCAGTATTTT
d_gene: TRBD1; abundance: NA; v_gene: TRBV7-2; j_gene: TRBJ2-1; CDR3aa: CASSPRQGTNEQFF; CDR3nt: TGTGCCAGCAGCCCCCGACAGGGGACGAATGAGCAGTTCTTC
d_gene: NA; abundance: NA; v_gene: TRBV11-2; j_gene: TRBJ2-7; CDR3aa: CASSTVTDYEQYF; CDR3nt: TGTGCCAGCAGCACCGTGACGGATTACGAGCAGTACTTC
d_gene: TRBD1; abundance: NA; v_gene: TRBV24-1; j_gene: TRBJ2-5; CDR3aa: CATGHLGQGEETQYF; CDR3nt: TGTGCCACCGGTCACTTGGGACAGGGGGAAGAGACCCAGTACTTC
d_gene: NA; abundance: NA; v_gene: TRBV9; j_gene: TRBJ1-3; CDR3aa: CASSVEGSGNTIYF; CDR3nt: TGTGCCAGCAGCGTAGAGGGGTCTGGAAACACCATATATTTT
d_gene: NA; abundance: NA; v_gene: TRBV7-3; j_gene: TRBJ2-5; CDR3aa: CASSFGAMGTQYF; CDR3nt: TGTGCCAGCAGCTTTGGGGCGATGGGGACCCAGTACTTC
d_gene: NA; abundance: NA; v_gene: TRBV9; j_gene: TRBJ1-1; CDR3aa: CASSVGVNQWNTEAFF; CDR3nt: TGTGCCAGCAGCGTAGGAGTGAACCAGTGGAACACTGAAGCTTTCTTT
d_gene: NA; abundance: NA; v_gene: TRBV5-8; j_gene: TRBJ2-2; CDR3aa: CASSLWGLETGELFF; CDR3nt: TGTGCCAGCAGCTTATGGGGTTTAGAAACCGGGGAGCTGTTTTTT
d_gene: NA; abundance: NA; v_gene: TRBV6-5; j_gene: TRBJ1-1; CDR3aa: CASSYWGARETEAFF; CDR3nt: TGTGCCAGCAGTTACTGGGGGGCGCGGGAGACTGAAGCTTTCTTT
d_gene: TRBD1; abundance: NA; v_gene: TRBV28; j_gene: TRBJ1-3; CDR3aa: CASSSQGGQRFGNTIYF; CDR3nt: TGTGCCAGCAGTTCCCAAGGGGGACAGCGCTTTGGAAACACCATATATTTT
d_gene: NA; abundance: NA; v_gene: TRBV3-1/TRBV3-2; j_gene: TRBJ1-4; CDR3aa: CASSQGGTTNEKLFF; CDR3nt: TGTGCCAGCAGCCAAGGGGGGACAACTAATGAAAAACTGTTTTTT
d_gene: NA; abundance: NA; v_gene: TRBV14; j_gene: TRBJ2-7; CDR3aa: CASSPPGRLGEQYF; CDR3nt: TGTGCCAGCAGCCCGCCCGGACGGTTGGGGGAGCAGTACTTC
d_gene: NA; abundance: NA; v_gene: TRBV4-3; j_gene: TRBJ2-2; CDR3aa: CASSPDADTGELFF; CDR3nt: TGCGCCAGCAGCCCTGATGCGGACACCGGGGAGCTGTTTTTT
d_gene: NA; abundance: once; v_gene: TRBV11-3; j_gene: TRBJ2-3; CDR3aa: CASSLVPHTDTQYF; CDR3nt: TGTGCCAGCAGCTTAGTCCCACACACAGATACGCAGTATTTT
d_gene: TRBD1; abundance: NA; v_gene: TRBV7-2; j_gene: TRBJ1-4; CDR3aa: CASTGTGGEKLFF; CDR3nt: TGTGCCAGCACCGGGACAGGGGGTGAAAAACTGTTTTTT
d_gene: NA; abundance: NA; v_gene: TRBV27; j_gene: TRBJ2-5; CDR3aa: CASSRLVRETQYF; CDR3nt: TGTGCCAGCAGTAGACTAGTAAGAGAGACCCAGTACTTC
d_gene: TRBD1; abundance: NA; v_gene: TRBV5-4; j_gene: TRBJ1-4; CDR3aa: CASSTRQGAKEKLFF; CDR3nt: TGTGCCAGCAGTACCCGACAGGGGGCAAAAGAAAAACTGTTTTTT